Below are 7 T cell receptor beta chains sequenced from a single sample in a study of T cell responses to AZD1222 COVID-19 vaccine. TCRdb's copy holds only in-frame clones and misses some; the assay was immunoSEQ multiplex PCR. The table lists 150,000 or so clones, about 91% of them singletons. The sample was peripheral blood, taken on day 0 of AZD1222 vaccination. The receptors come from an adult in good health.

This chain uses TRBV27 with TRBJ2-4; 9 positions agree with TRBD2. V lost 3 bases and J lost 2; bases outside the gene matches: 11. Germline loops: CDR1 MNHEY, CDR2 SMNVEV (reference sequence). CDR3 length equals 18 residues. Here the CDR3 DNA reads TGTGCCAGCAGTTTCGGCCCCTGGCGGGAGGGGCCCAAAAACATTCAGTACTTC. Protein: CASSFGPWREGPKNIQYF.

The chain links TRBV3-1 (or the pseudogene TRBV3-2) to TRBJ2-5; 13 bases are shared with TRBD2. The J segment lost 0 bases and the V segment lost 1 base, leaving 8 bases of the junction unmatched. The CDR3 covers 19 residues. Germline CDR1 is LGHDT and CDR2 is YNNKEL (reference sequence). The CDR3 sequence: CASSQGRGLAGYYQETQYF. The DNA of the CDR3 is TGTGCCAGCAGCCAAGGCAGGGGACTAGCGGGGTACTACCAAGAGACCCAGTACTTC.

The gene calls are TRBV11-2 and TRBJ2-1; the match to TRBD2 covers 10 bases. Germline V gives CDR1 SGHAT, CDR2 FQNNGV. Germline trimming cut 5 bases from V and 8 bases from J; bases unmatched to any gene: 15. This CDR3 is 17 amino acids long. In DNA, the CDR3 is TGTGCCAGCAGCGGTAGCGCGCTCGGACTAGCGGCGCATGAGCAGTTCTTC. As protein: CASSGSALGLAAHEQFF.

This sequence joins TRBV7-2 and TRBJ1-2; D might be TRBD1 (5 bases). Per the germline V gene, CDR1 is SGHTA and CDR2 is FQGNSA. CDR3 length: 15 amino acids. The ends were cut back, 1 base at V and 0 bases at J, with 9 bases in the middle. This chain's CDR3 is CASSLVTAPNYGYTF. In nucleotides, the CDR3 is TGTGCCAGCAGCTTAGTGACAGCACCTAACTATGGCTACACCTTC.

This chain connects TRBV4-1 to TRBJ2-7; TRBD2 matches 8 bases. The CDR3 contains 16 residues. V lost 0 bases, J lost 0 bases, and 4 bases stayed unmatched. Germline CDR1 is MGHRA and CDR2 is YSYEKL. The CDR3 bases are TGCGCCAGCAGCCAAGAGCCCGGGAGGGGCTCCTACGAGCAGTACTTC. Amino acids: CASSQEPGRGSYEQYF.

The J gene is TRBJ2-1, the V gene TRBV11-1; unclear D gene. Trimming took off 6 bases at V and 7 bases at J, with 7 bases between the two ends. CDR3 length: 11 amino acids. CDR1 and CDR2 from the germline V gene are SGHAT and FQDESV (reference sequence). In DNA, the CDR3 is TGTGCCAGCAGTGCCCGGAATGAGCAGTTCTTC. Protein product: CASSARNEQFF.

J is TRBJ2-5 and V is TRBV19, with D maybe TRBD1 (5 bases). The germline V gene encodes CDR1 LNHDA and CDR2 SQIVND (reference sequence). The length of the CDR3 is 13 residues. The V and J ends lost 2 bases and 5 bases respectively, with 9 bases between them. This chain's CDR3 is CASSITGLETQYF. The CDR3 DNA reads TGTGCCAGTAGTATAACAGGTTTGGAGACCCAGTACTTC.